Shown below are 30 T cell receptor beta chains from a single sample sequenced in a study of shared clonotypes between healthy human individuals. Libraries were prepared by immunoSEQ multiplex PCR; TCRdb keeps only in-frame clonotypes and omits some of them. The sample contains about 100,000 clones, around 65% of which appear only once. The sample taken for sequencing was memory CD8+ T cells sorted from blood. The subset is: CD45RO+ cells pooled with CCR7-negative TemRA cells. The receptors originated from a woman in her thirties in good health.

The rearrangement links TRBV7-5 to TRBJ2-7; the table assigns TRBD1, which was not confirmed against the DNA. TRBV7-5 counts as a pseudogene. The CDR3 contains 15 residues. The CDR3 bases are TGTGTCAGAAGCGTTGGTCAGGGACAGGCCTACGAGCAGTACTTC. Its translation: CVRSVGQGQAYEQYF.

The chain recombines TRBV30 with TRBJ2-2; D is unresolved. The CDR3 is 14 residues long. In germline, CDR1 is GTSNPN, CDR2 SVGIG (reference sequence). The germline V and J ends were trimmed by 0 bases and 4 bases, with 9 bases remaining between them. The CDR3 sequence: CAWSVVVLTGELFF. Here the CDR3 DNA reads TGTGCCTGGAGTGTAGTCGTCCTCACCGGGGAGCTGTTTTTT.

This clone was picked up a small number of times. V gene TRBV7-3 combines with J gene TRBJ2-3; 7 positions agree with TRBD2. CDR3 length: 15 amino acids. Germline loops: CDR1 SGHTA, CDR2 FQGTGA. Unmatched junction bases numbered 12, after V lost 8 bases and J lost 4 bases. The CDR3 DNA reads as TGTGCCAGCTCCCTTAGTGGCGGGAGTTCAGATACGCAGTATTTT. It specifies CASSLSGGSSDTQYF.

The CDR3, as DNA: TGTGCCATCAGTGATGGGGACAGGGGAATAGAAAAACTGTTTTTT. It is translated as CAISDGDRGIEKLFF. The chain employs TRBV10-3 and TRBJ1-4; 10 nucleotides agree with TRBD1. CDR1 is ENHRY and CDR2 is SYGVKD in the germline V gene. There are 15 residues in the CDR3. Trimming removed 3 bases from V and 8 bases from J; junction bases left unmatched: 6.

The V gene is TRBV6-5, the J gene TRBJ1-1; no clear D gene. The CDR3 length is 13 residues. CDR1 and CDR2 (germline): MNHEY, SVGAGI. Trimming removed 0 bases from V and 9 bases from J, with 11 bases in between. CDR3: CASSYSITAQAFF. The CDR3 DNA reads TGTGCCAGCAGTTACTCGATTACAGCTCAAGCTTTCTTT.

The chain is built from TRBV4-1 and TRBJ1-2, with 10 bases that match TRBD1. Germline values: CDR1 MGHRA, CDR2 YSYEKL. This CDR3 has 13 residues. The V gene end was trimmed by 4 bases and the J gene end by 8 bases; junction bases not matched to a gene: 4. This CDR3 is CASSPTGGSGYTF. The CDR3 bases are TGCGCCAGCAGCCCGACAGGGGGCTCGGGCTACACCTTC.

This clone was detected only a few times. The chain joins TRBV11-2 to TRBJ2-2; 11 bases are shared with TRBD2. This CDR3 has 14 amino acids. Germline V gene data show CDR1 as SGHAT and CDR2 as FQNNGV. V trimming: 6 bases; J trimming: 3 bases; junction bases outside the gene matches: 0. The CDR3 reads CASRTSGDTGELFF. In DNA form, the CDR3 reads TGTGCCAGCAGGACTAGCGGGGACACCGGGGAGCTGTTTTTT.

The chain joins TRBV5-6 to TRBJ1-1, with a weak D call TRBD1 (6 bases). CDR1 and CDR2 (germline): SGHDT, YYEEEE. The CDR3 has 12 residues. Trimming shortened V by 2 bases and J by 7 bases, and 9 bases separated the two germline ends. The CDR3 sequence: CASSLGGLEAFF. The CDR3 bases are TGTGCCAGCAGCTTAGGGGGGCTTGAAGCTTTCTTT.

The CDR3 sequence: CASSPGLAGGQDTQYF. Written as DNA, the CDR3 is TGTGCCAGCAGCCCGGGACTAGCGGGAGGACAAGATACGCAGTATTTT. The chain employs TRBV4-2 and TRBJ2-3; 15 bases match TRBD2. The CDR3 length is 16 residues. With V trimmed by 4 bases and J by 5 bases, 4 bases remained unmatched. Germline V lookup: CDR1 LGHNA, CDR2 YNFKEQ.

In nucleotides, the CDR3 is TGTGCCAGCAGCCACTCCCCCCGACAGGGACTGCTTTTGTACGAGCAGTACTTC. Amino acid sequence: CASSHSPRQGLLLYEQYF. V is TRBV7-9 and J is TRBJ2-7, with D possibly TRBD1 on 7 matching bases. The CDR3 consists of 18 residues. V gave up 5 bases and J gave up 4 bases, with 27 bases separating them. Germline V gene sequence: CDR1 SEHNR, CDR2 FQNEAQ (reference sequence).

This clone has at least ten counts. The chain joins TRBV6-6 to TRBJ2-7; TRBD2 matches 8 bases. The CDR3 spans 14 residues. From germline, CDR1 is MNHNY and CDR2 SVGAGI (reference sequence). Germline trimming cut 2 bases from V and 6 bases from J; bases unmatched to any gene: 6. CDR3 bases: TGTGCCAGCAGTTACACACGCCTAGCGGGCGAGCAGTACTTC. Translation: CASSYTRLAGEQYF.

The V call is TRBV11-2, the J call TRBJ2-7; the D gene is possibly TRBD2 (6 bases). This CDR3 is 15 amino acids long. In germline, CDR1 is SGHAT, CDR2 FQNNGV. Trimming removed 5 bases from V and 2 bases from J, with 16 bases in between. CDR3 sequence (DNA): TGTGCCAGCAGCGTGGTGGATAGCGGCGCCTACGAGCAGTACTTC. This translates into CASSVVDSGAYEQYF.

This clone has only a few counts. The chain carries TRBV4-2 and TRBJ1-3; D is unresolved. Germline CDR1 reads LGHNA; CDR2 reads YNFKEQ. Trimming left V 0 bases short and J 1 base short, with 7 bases between. The CDR3 runs 15 residues. CDR3 region: CASSQESGSGNTIYF. The CDR3 DNA is TGTGCCAGCAGCCAAGAGAGCGGTTCTGGAAACACCATATATTTT.

This clone was counted a few times. V gene TRBV7-3 combines with J gene TRBJ2-6, with D perhaps matching TRBD2 (5 bases). The CDR3 loop spans 18 amino acids. Trimming took 5 bases from V and 1 from J, leaving 18 bases between them. The germline gives CDR1 SGHTA, CDR2 FQGTGA. As DNA, the CDR3 is TGTGCCAGCAGCCAAAACAGTCACGGGGAATCTGGGGCCAACGTCCTGACTTTC. Translation: CASSQNSHGESGANVLTF.

The CDR3 protein is CASSLVGSQDTQYF. As DNA, the CDR3 is TGTGCCAGCAGCTTAGTAGGCTCCCAAGATACGCAGTATTTT. This rearrangement joins TRBV11-2 to TRBJ2-3; no clear D gene. The ends were cut back, 1 base at V and 5 bases at J, with 10 bases in the middle. This CDR3 has 14 amino acids. Germline CDR1 SGHAT, CDR2 FQNNGV.

The table lists this clone with a few counts. The rearrangement links TRBV28 to TRBJ2-1, with 13 bases lining up with TRBD2. Germline values: CDR1 MDHEN, CDR2 SYDVKM. This CDR3 is 17 amino acids long. V trimming: 6 bases; J trimming: 4 bases; junction bases outside the gene matches: 9. The CDR3 here is CASRLGTSGVWYNEQFF. The DNA of the CDR3 is TGTGCCAGCAGACTCGGGACTAGCGGGGTATGGTACAATGAGCAGTTCTTC.

Only one count was recorded for this clone. V is TRBV4-2 and J is TRBJ1-4; D gene ambiguous. The germline V and J ends were trimmed by 0 bases and 10 bases, with 18 bases remaining between them. CDR3 length equals 16 residues. Per germline, CDR1 LGHNA and CDR2 YNFKEQ. The CDR3 DNA follows: TGTGCCAGCAGCCAAGATGTCCTTACCACCACCTTAAAACTGTTTTTT. This sequence encodes CASSQDVLTTTLKLFF.

The chain recombines TRBV6-1 with TRBJ2-7, with D maybe TRBD1 (6 bases). The V gene's germline CDR1 is MNHNS and CDR2 SASEGT. The ends were cut back, 3 bases at V and 0 bases at J, with 21 bases in the middle. CDR3 size: 18 residues. CDR3 sequence reads: CASSDGHEFRGSSYEQYF. DNA of the CDR3: TGTGCCAGCAGTGACGGGCATGAGTTTAGGGGGAGCTCCTACGAGCAGTACTTC.

This clone has only a few counts. V usage is TRBV6-5 and J usage is TRBJ1-2; the match to TRBD1 covers 12 bases. Germline loops: CDR1 MNHEY, CDR2 SVGAGI. V lost 7 bases, J lost 4 bases, and 4 bases stayed unmatched. The CDR3 loop spans 14 amino acids. The CDR3 region has the DNA TGTGCCAGCAAAGTGGGACAGGGGGCCTATGGCTACACCTTC. Its protein product is CASKVGQGAYGYTF.

This clone was recorded at least ten times. The CDR3 bases are TGTGCCAGCACCCGCCGGGCTGCAACTAATGAAAAACTGTTTTTT. Its translation is CASTRRAATNEKLFF. J is TRBJ1-4 and V is TRBV11-2; D is ambiguous. The CDR3 length is 15 residues. Per the germline V gene, CDR1 is SGHAT and CDR2 is FQNNGV. V lost 7 bases and J 0 bases, leaving 12 bases between the germline ends.

V gene TRBV6-6 combines with J gene TRBJ1-5; D not resolved. The V gene's germline CDR1 is MNHNY and CDR2 SVGAGI (reference sequence). The CDR3 covers 15 residues. Trimming stripped 3 bases from V and 2 bases from J, with 11 bases between. The CDR3 loop is CASSYRASGNQPQHF. The CDR3 region has the DNA TGTGCCAGCAGTTATCGCGCTTCCGGCAATCAGCCCCAGCATTTT.

The chain recombines TRBV6-6 with TRBJ2-6, with D perhaps matching TRBD1 (5 bases). Germline values: CDR1 MNHNY, CDR2 SVGAGI (reference sequence). Trimming stripped 4 bases from V and 0 bases from J, with 7 bases between. This CDR3 comprises 15 residues. CDR3 protein: CASSSGSSGANVLTF. CDR3 sequence (DNA): TGTGCCAGCAGTTCAGGGTCCTCTGGGGCCAACGTCCTGACTTTC.

The chain is built from TRBV4-1 and TRBJ2-7; 9 positions match TRBD1. CDR1 and CDR2 from the germline V gene are MGHRA and YSYEKL. The V and J ends lost 1 base and 3 bases, in that order; junction bases with no gene match: 4. The CDR3 runs 15 residues. The CDR3: CASSQGTGDIYEQYF. The CDR3 DNA reads TGCGCCAGCAGCCAAGGGACAGGGGACATCTACGAGCAGTACTTC.

In regard to this clone: This clone may be a read error of a much larger clone one base away. The chain employs TRBV2 and TRBJ2-7; no clear D gene. The CDR3 is 13 residues long. Germline V CDR1 and CDR2: SNHLY, FYNNEI. V was cut by 7 bases and J by 6 bases, with 16 bases left in between. The DNA of the CDR3 is TGTGCCAGCAAAGCGAAGGTCGGAAGCGAGCAGTACTTC. Translating it yields CASKAKVGSEQYF.

V usage is TRBV5-1 and J usage is TRBJ2-7; D perhaps matches TRBD2 (5 bases). CDR3 length: 13 residues. CDR1 and CDR2 from the germline V gene are SGHRS and YFSETQ. Trimming stripped 2 bases from V and 7 bases from J, with 13 bases between. In DNA form, the CDR3 reads TGCGCCAGCAGCTTTTGGACTGGCCAGGAGCAGTACTTC. Protein sequence: CASSFWTGQEQYF.

The sample holds a few counts of this clone. The chain uses TRBV28 and TRBJ1-5, with 8 bases that match TRBD1. CDR3 length equals 15 residues. With 10 bases clipped from V and 7 bases from J, the junction kept 15 bases outside the gene matches. Germline values: CDR1 MDHEN, CDR2 SYDVKM. In nucleotides, the CDR3 is TGTGCCACCATGGCCCAGGGGGCTCTCAGACAGCCCCAGCATTTT. It specifies CATMAQGALRQPQHF.

This rearrangement joins TRBV11-3 to TRBJ2-1, with a tentative D call TRBD2 (6 bases). Per the germline V gene, CDR1 is SGHNT and CDR2 is YENEEA. The CDR3 sequence is 16 residues long. Trimming cost V 5 bases and J 0 bases, with 14 bases left between them. The CDR3 protein is CASSTGDSLSYNEQFF. The CDR3 DNA follows: TGTGCCAGCAGCACCGGGGACTCCCTCTCCTACAATGAGCAGTTCTTC.

CDR3 nucleotide sequence: TGTGCCAGCAGTGTAAGGCTAGCGGGAGGCGCAGATACGCAGTATTTT. Its protein is CASSVRLAGGADTQYF. The gene calls are TRBV6-1 and TRBJ2-3, with 11 bases fitting TRBD2. The CDR3 has 16 residues. Trimming cost V 4 bases and J 4 bases; bases outside gene matches: 7. Per germline, CDR1 MNHNS and CDR2 SASEGT.

The sample holds one count of this clone. The chain recombines TRBV5-1 with TRBJ2-7; the D gene is possibly TRBD2 (6 bases). The V end was cut by 0 bases, the J end by 5 bases, with 12 bases between. There are 14 residues in the CDR3. The germline gives CDR1 SGHRS, CDR2 YFSETQ. In DNA form, the CDR3 reads TGCGCCAGCAGCTTGGGGGACTTATACGACGAGCAGTACTTC. Its translation is CASSLGDLYDEQYF.

The chain carries TRBV6-5 and TRBJ1-4; D may be TRBD1 (6 bases). Germline assignment: CDR1 MNHEY and CDR2 SVGAGI. The V end lost 3 bases, the J end lost 7 bases, and 18 bases lay between the germline ends. The CDR3 runs 16 residues. The CDR3 region is CASSYLLQGFPEKLFF. DNA for the CDR3: TGTGCCAGCAGTTATCTTCTTCAGGGGTTTCCTGAAAAACTGTTTTTT.